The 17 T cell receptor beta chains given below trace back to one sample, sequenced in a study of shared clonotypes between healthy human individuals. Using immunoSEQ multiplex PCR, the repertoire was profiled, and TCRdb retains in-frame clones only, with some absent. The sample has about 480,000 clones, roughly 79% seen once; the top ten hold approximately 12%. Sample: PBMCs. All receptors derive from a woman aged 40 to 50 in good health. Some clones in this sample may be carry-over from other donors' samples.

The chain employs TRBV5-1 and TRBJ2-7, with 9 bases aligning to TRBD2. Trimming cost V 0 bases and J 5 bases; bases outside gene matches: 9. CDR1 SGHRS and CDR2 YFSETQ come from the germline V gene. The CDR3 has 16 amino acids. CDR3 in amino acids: CASSLELREGRNEQYF. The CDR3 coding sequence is TGCGCCAGCAGCTTGGAATTGCGGGAGGGCCGCAACGAGCAGTACTTC. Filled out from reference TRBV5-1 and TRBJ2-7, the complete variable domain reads KAGVTQTPRYLIKTRGQQVTLSCSPISGHRSVSWYQQTPGQGLQFLFEYFSETQRNKGNFPGRFSGRQFSNSRSEMNVSTLELGDSALYLCASSLELREGRNEQYFGPGTRLTVT.

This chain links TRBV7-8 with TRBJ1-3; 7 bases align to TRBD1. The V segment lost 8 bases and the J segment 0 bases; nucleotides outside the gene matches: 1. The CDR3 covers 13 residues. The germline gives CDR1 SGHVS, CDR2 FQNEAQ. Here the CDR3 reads CASSGGSGNTIYF. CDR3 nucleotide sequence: TGTGCCAGCTCAGGGGGCTCTGGAAACACCATATATTTT.

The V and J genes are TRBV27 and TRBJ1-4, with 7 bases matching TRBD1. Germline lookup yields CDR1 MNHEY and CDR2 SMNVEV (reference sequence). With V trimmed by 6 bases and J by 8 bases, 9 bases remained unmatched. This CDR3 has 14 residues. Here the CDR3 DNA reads TGTGCCAGCAGGCCAAGGGACAGTGGAGAAAAACTGTTTTTT. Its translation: CASRPRDSGEKLFF.

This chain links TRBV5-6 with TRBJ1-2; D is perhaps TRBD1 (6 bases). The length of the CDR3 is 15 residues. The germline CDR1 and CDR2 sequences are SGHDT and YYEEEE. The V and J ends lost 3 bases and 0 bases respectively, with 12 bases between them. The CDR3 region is CASSSSGTSNYGYTF. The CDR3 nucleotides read TGTGCCAGCAGCTCCTCCGGGACATCTAACTATGGCTACACCTTC. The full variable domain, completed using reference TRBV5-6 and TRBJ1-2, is DAGVTQSPTHLIKTRGQQVTLRCSPKSGHDTVSWYQQALGQGPQFIFQYYEEEERQRGNFPDRFSGHQFPNYSSELNVNALLLGDSALYLCASSSSGTSNYGYTFGSGTRLTVV.

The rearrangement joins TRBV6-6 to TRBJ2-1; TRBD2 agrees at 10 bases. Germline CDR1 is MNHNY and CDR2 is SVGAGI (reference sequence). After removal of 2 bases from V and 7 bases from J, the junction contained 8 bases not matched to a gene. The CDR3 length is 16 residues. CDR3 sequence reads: CASSYPSGRVRNEQFF. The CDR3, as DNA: TGTGCCAGCAGTTACCCCAGCGGGAGGGTCCGGAATGAGCAGTTCTTC.

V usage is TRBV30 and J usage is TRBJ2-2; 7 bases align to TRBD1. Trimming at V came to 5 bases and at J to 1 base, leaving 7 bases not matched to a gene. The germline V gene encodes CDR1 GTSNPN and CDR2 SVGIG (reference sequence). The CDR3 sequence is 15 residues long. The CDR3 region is CAWAPTGWNTGELFF. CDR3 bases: TGTGCCTGGGCGCCGACAGGGTGGAACACCGGGGAGCTGTTTTTT.

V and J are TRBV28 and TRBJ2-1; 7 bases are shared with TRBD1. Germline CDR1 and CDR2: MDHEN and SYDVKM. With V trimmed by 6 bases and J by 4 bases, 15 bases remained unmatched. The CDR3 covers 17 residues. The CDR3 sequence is CASRSSRGGQVYNEQFF. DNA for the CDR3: TGTGCCAGCAGGTCATCCCGCGGAGGACAGGTATACAATGAGCAGTTCTTC.

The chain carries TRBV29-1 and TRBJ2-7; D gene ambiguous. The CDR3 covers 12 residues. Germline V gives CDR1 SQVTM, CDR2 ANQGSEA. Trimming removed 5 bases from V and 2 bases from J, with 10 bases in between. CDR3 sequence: CSVTRSAYEQYF. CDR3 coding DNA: TGCAGCGTTACTCGATCAGCCTACGAGCAGTACTTC.

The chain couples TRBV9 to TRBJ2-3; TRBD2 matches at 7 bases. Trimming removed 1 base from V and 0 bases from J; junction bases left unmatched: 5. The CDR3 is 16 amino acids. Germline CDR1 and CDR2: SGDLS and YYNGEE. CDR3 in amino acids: CASSVLADASTDTQYF. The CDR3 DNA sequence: TGTGCCAGCAGCGTACTAGCGGACGCTAGCACAGATACGCAGTATTTT.

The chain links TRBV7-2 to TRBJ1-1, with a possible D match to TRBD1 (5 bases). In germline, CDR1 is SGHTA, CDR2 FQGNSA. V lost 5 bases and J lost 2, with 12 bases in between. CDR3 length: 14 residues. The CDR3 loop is CASSPLGGNTEAFF. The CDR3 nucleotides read TGTGCCAGCAGCCCTCTCGGGGGAAACACTGAAGCTTTCTTT.

CDR3 sequence reads: CASIRVGYEQYF. CDR3 DNA sequence: TGTGCCAGCATCCGGGTGGGCTACGAGCAGTACTTC. The V call is TRBV2, the J call TRBJ2-7, with D unresolved. The CDR3 sequence is 12 residues long. Trimming left V 7 bases short and J 3 bases short, with 10 bases between. The germline V gene encodes CDR1 SNHLY and CDR2 FYNNEI.

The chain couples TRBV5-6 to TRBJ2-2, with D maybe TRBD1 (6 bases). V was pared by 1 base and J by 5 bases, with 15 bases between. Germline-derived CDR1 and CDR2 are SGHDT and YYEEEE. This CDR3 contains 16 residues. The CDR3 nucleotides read TGTGCCAGCAGCTTGTTTTGGGGGCGCGGGACCGGGGAGCTGTTTTTT. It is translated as CASSLFWGRGTGELFF.

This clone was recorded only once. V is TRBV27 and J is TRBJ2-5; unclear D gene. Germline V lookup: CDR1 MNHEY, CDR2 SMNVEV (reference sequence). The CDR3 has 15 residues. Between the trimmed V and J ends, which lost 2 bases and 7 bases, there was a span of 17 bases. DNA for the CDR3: TGTGCCAGCAGTTTAAGCGTAGACTTCGGCGGGACCCAGTACTTC. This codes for CASSLSVDFGGTQYF.

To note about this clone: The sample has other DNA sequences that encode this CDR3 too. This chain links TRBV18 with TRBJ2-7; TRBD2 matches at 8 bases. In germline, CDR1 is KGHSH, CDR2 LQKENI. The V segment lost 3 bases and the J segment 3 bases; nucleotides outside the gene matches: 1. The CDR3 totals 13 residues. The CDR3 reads CASSPGTSYEQYF. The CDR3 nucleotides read TGTGCCAGCTCACCCGGGACTAGCTACGAGCAGTACTTC.

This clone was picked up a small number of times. The CDR3 loop is CAWSEGSYQPQHF. The CDR3 DNA is TGTGCCTGGAGTGAGGGCAGCTATCAGCCCCAGCATTTT. This rearrangement joins TRBV30 to TRBJ1-5; D unresolved. The V gene's germline CDR1 is GTSNPN and CDR2 SVGIG (reference sequence). The V end was cut by 1 base, the J end by 5 bases, with 9 bases between. The CDR3 covers 13 residues.

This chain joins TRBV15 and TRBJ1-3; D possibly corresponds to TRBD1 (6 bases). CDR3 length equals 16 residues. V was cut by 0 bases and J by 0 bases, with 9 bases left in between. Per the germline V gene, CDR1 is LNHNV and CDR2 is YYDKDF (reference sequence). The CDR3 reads CATSRDRGASGNTIYF. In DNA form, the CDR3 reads TGTGCCACCAGCAGAGATCGGGGGGCCTCTGGAAACACCATATATTTT.

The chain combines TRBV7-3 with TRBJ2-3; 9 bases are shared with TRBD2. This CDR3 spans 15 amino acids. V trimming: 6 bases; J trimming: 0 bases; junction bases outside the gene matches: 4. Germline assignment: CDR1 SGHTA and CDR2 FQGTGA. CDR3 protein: CASRPSGTSTDTQYF. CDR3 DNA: TGTGCCAGCAGGCCTAGCGGGACTAGCACAGATACGCAGTATTTT.